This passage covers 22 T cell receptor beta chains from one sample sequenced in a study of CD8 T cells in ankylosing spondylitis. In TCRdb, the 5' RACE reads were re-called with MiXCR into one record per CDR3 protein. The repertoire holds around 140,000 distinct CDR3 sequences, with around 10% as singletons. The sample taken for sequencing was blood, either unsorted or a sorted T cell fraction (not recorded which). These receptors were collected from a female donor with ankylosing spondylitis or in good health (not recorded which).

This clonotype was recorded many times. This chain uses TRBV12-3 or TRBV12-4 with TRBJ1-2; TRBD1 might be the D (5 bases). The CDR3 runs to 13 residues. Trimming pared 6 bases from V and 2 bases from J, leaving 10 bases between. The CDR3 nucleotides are TGTGCCAGCAGCCCTCAGGGAAACTATGGCTACACCTTC. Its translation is CASSPQGNYGYTF.

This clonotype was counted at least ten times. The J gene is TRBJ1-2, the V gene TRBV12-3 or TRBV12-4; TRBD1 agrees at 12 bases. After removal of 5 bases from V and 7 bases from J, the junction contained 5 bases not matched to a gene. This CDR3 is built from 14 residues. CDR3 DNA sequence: TGTGCCAGCAGTCCGGGACAGGGGGCGCTTGGCTACACCTTC. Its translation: CASSPGQGALGYTF.

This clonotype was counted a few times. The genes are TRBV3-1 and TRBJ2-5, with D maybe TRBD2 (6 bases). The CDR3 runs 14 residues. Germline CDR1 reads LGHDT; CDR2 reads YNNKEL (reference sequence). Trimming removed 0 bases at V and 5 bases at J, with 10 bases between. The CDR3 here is CASSQDGGSETQYF. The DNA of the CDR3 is TGTGCCAGCAGCCAAGACGGAGGGTCGGAGACCCAGTACTTC.

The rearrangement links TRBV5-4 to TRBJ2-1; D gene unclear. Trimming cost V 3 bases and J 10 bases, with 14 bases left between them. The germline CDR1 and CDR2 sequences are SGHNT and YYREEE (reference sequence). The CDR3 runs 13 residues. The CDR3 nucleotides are TGTGCCAGCAGCTCCCTCTGGTCCGGCGAGCAGTTCTTC. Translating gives CASSSLWSGEQFF.

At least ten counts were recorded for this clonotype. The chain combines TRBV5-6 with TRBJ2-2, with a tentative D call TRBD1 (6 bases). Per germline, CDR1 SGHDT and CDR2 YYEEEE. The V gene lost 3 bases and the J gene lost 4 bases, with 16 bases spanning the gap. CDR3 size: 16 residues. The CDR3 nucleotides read TGTGCCAGCAGCTATACAGGGAAGAGAGGCACCGGGGAGCTGTTTTTT. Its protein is CASSYTGKRGTGELFF. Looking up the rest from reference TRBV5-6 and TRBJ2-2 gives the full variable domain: DAGVTQSPTHLIKTRGQQVTLRCSPKSGHDTVSWYQQALGQGPQFIFQYYEEEERQRGNFPDRFSGHQFPNYSSELNVNALLLGDSALYLCASSYTGKRGTGELFFGEGSRLTVL.

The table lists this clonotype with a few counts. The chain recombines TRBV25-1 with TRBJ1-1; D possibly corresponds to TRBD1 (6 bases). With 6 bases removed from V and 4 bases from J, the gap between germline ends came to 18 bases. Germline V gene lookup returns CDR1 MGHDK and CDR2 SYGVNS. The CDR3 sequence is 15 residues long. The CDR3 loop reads CASRGGRGLSTEAFF. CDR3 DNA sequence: TGTGCCAGCAGGGGGGGCAGGGGCCTCAGCACTGAAGCTTTCTTT.

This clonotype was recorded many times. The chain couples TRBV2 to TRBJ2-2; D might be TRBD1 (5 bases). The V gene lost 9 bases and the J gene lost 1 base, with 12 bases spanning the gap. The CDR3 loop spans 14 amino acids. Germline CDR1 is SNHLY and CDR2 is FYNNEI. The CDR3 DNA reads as TGTGCCAGTTTTGCCAGGGTGAACACCGGGGAGCTGTTTTTT. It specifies CASFARVNTGELFF.

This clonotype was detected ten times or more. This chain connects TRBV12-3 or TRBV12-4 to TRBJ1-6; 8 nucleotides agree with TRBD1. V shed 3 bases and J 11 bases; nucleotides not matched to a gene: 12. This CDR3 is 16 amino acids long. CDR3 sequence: CASSFYDRGALPPLHF. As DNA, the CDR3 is TGTGCCAGCAGTTTTTACGACAGGGGCGCGCTACCACCCCTCCACTTT.

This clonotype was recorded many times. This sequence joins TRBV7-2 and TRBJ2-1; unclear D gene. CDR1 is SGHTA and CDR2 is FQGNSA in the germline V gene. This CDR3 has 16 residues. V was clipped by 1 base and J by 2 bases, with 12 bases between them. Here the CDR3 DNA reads TGTGCCAGCAGCTTAGAGTGGTCAGGAGCCTACAATGAGCAGTTCTTC. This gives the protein CASSLEWSGAYNEQFF.

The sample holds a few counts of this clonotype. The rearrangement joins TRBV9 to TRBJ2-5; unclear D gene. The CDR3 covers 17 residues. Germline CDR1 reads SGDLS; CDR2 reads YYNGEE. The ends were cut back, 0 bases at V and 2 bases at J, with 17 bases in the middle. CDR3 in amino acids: CASSVEAAGGGQETQYF. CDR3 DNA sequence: TGTGCCAGCAGCGTAGAGGCGGCAGGCGGTGGACAAGAGACCCAGTACTTC.

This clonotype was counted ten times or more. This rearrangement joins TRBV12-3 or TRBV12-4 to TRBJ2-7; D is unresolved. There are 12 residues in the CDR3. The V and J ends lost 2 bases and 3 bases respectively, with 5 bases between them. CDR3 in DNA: TGTGCCAGCAGTTTATCCCGCTACGAGCAGTACTTC. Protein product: CASSLSRYEQYF.

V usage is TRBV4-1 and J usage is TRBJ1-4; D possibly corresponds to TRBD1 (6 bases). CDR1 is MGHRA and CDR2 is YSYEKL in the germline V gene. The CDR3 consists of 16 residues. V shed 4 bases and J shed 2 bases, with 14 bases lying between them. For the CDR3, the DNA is TGCGCCAGCAGCCTTGGATCAAGGGGGACTAATGAAAAACTGTTTTTT. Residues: CASSLGSRGTNEKLFF.

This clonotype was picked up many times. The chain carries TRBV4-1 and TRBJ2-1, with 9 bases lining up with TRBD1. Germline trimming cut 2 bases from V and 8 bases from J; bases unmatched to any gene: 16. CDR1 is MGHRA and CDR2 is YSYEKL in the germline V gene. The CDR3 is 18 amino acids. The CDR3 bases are TGCGCCAGCAGCCAATCACGGGGTCGGGACAGGGTCGGGGATGAGCAGTTCTTC. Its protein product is CASSQSRGRDRVGDEQFF.

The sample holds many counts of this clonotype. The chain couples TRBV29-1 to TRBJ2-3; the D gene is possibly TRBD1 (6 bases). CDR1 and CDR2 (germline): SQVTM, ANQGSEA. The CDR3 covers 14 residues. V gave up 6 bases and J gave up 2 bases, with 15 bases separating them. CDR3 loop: CSVGPEGHTDTQYF. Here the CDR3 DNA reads TGCAGCGTGGGCCCAGAGGGACACACAGATACGCAGTATTTT.

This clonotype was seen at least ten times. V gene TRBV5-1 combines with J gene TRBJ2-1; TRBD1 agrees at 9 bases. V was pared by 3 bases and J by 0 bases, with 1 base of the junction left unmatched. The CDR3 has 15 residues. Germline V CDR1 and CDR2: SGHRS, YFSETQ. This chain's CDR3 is CASSSGQGSYNEQFF. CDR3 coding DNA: TGCGCCAGCAGCTCGGGACAGGGCTCCTACAATGAGCAGTTCTTC.

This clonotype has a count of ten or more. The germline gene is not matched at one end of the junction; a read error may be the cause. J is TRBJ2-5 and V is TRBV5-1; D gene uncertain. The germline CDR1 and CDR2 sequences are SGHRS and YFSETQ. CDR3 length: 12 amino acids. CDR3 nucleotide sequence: TGTGCCAGCAGTTTAGACCAAGAGACCCAGTACTTC. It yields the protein CASSLDQETQYF.

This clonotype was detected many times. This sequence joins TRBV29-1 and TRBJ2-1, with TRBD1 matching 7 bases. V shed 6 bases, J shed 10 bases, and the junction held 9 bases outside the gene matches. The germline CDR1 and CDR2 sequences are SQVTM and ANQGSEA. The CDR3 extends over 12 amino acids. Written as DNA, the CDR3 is TGCAGCGTCCTACGTCAGGGGGAAGAGCAGTTCTTC. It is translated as CSVLRQGEEQFF.

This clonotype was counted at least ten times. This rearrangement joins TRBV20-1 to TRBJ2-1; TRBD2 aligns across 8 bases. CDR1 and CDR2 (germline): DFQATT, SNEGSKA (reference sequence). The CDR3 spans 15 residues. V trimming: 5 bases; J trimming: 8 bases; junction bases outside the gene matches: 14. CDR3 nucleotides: TGCAGTGCTTGGGGGGAAGCGGGAGACCGGGATGAGCAGTTCTTC. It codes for CSAWGEAGDRDEQFF.

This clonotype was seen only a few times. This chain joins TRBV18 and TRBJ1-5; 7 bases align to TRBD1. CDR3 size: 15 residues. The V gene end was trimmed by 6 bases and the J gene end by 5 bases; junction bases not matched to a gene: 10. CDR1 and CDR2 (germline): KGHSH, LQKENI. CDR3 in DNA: TGTGCCAGCTCCCAGACAGGGCCGCGGGATCAGCCCCAGCATTTT. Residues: CASSQTGPRDQPQHF.

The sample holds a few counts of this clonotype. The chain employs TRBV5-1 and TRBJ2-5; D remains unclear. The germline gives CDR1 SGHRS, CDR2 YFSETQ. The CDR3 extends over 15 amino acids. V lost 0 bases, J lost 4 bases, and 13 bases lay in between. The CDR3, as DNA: TGCGCCAGCAGCTTGGACCAGAGTAAGGGAGAGACCCAGTACTTC. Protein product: CASSLDQSKGETQYF. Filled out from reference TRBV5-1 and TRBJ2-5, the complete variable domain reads KAGVTQTPRYLIKTRGQQVTLSCSPISGHRSVSWYQQTPGQGLQFLFEYFSETQRNKGNFPGRFSGRQFSNSRSEMNVSTLELGDSALYLCASSLDQSKGETQYFGPGTRLLVL.

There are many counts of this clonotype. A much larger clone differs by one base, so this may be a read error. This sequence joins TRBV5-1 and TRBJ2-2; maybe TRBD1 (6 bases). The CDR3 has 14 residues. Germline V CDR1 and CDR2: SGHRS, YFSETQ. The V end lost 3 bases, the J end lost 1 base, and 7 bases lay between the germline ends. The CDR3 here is CASSSGQNTGELFF. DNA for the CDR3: TGCGCCAGCAGCTCGGGACAGAACACCGGGGAGCTGTTTTTT. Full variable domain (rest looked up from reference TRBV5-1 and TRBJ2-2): KAGVTQTPRYLIKTRGQQVTLSCSPISGHRSVSWYQQTPGQGLQFLFEYFSETQRNKGNFPGRFSGRQFSNSRSEMNVSTLELGDSALYLCASSSGQNTGELFFGEGSRLTVL.

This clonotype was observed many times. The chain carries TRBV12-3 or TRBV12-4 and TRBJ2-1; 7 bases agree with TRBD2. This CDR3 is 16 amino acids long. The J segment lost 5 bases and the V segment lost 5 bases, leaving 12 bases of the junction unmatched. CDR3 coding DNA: TGTGCCAGCAGTCCCGTGGGGGAGGGTAGGAACAATGAGCAGTTCTTC. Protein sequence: CASSPVGEGRNNEQFF.